Here is one T cell receptor (beta chain) with its context. What it binds is not known. This entry comes from a study of T cell responses to AZD1222 COVID-19 vaccine. Per germline, CDR1 MNHEY and CDR2 SVGAGI. The V gene lost 6 bases and the J gene lost 1 base, with 12 bases spanning the gap. The CDR3 contains 15 residues. Repertoires were generated with immunoSEQ multiplex PCR, while TCRdb's copy carries only in-frame clones and drops some. The repertoire includes 75,000 to 100,000 clones, 80% to 95% of them detected once, and 3.1% sits in the top ten. Notes on the study in general: Most donors were white British and more were female, and clonal diversity was possibly underestimated. Recipients of two AZD1222 doses showed rising Spike-specific TCR breadth and depth. Across the whole spike, CD4 TCRs peaked at regions 160-218 and 743-854. Sampled repertoires all dated from after the peak T cell response.

Here the sequenced sample was peripheral blood, taken 28 days after the second AZD1222 dose. This TCR was sampled from an adult who received the AZD1222 COVID-19 vaccine. V and J are TRBV6-5 and TRBJ2-2; D is unclear. The CDR3 loop is CASSRLGGNTGELFF. As DNA, the CDR3 is TGTGCCAGCAGCCGCCTAGGTGGGAACACCGGGGAGCTGTTTTTT.